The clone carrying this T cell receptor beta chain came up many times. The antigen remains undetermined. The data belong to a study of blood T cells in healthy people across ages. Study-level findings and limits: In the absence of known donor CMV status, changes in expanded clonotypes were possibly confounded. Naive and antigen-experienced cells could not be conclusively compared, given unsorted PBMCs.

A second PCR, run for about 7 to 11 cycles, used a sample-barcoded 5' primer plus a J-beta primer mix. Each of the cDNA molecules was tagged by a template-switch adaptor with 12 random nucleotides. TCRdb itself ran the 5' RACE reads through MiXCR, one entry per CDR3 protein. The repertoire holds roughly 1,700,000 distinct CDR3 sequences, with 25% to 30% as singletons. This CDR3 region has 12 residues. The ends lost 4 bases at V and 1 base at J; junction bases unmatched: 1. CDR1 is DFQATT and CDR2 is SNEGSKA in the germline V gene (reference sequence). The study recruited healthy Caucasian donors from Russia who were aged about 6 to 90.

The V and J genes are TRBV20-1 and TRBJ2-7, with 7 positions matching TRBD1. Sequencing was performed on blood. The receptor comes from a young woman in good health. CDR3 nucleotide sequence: TGCAGTGCTATCAGGGGGTCCTACGAGCAGTACTTC. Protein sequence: CSAIRGSYEQYF.